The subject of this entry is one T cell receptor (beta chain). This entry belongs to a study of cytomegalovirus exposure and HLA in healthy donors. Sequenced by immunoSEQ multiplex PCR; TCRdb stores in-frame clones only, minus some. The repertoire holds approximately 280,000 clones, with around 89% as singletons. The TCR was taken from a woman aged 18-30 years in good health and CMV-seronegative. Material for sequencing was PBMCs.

CDR3 loop: CASSRTGGASGYTF. The CDR3 region has the DNA TGCGCCAGCAGCCGAACAGGGGGAGCCTCTGGCTACACCTTC. This sequence joins TRBV5-1 and TRBJ1-2, with 8 bases identical to TRBD1. Germline values: CDR1 SGHRS, CDR2 YFSETQ. Trimming took 4 bases from V and 7 from J; bases not matched to a gene: 9. CDR3 length: 14 amino acids.